The 17 T cell receptor beta chains below come from one sample, sequenced in a study of blood T cells in healthy people across ages. Then a second PCR, running about 7 to 11 cycles, was carried out with a sample-barcoded 5' primer and a J-beta primer mix. TCRdb fed the 5' RACE reads into MiXCR, producing one record per CDR3 protein. This table holds about 780,000 distinct CDR3 sequences, roughly 46% found once. Input material: blood. The receptors shown here come from a man older than 75 in good health.

This clonotype appeared many times. The V call is TRBV4-2, the J call TRBJ2-1, with 11 bases matching TRBD2. This CDR3 is 16 amino acids long. Per the germline V gene, CDR1 is LGHNA and CDR2 is YNFKEQ. The ends lost 5 bases at V and 4 bases at J; junction bases unmatched: 7. CDR3 residues: CASSYQTSGSYNEQFF. The CDR3, as DNA: TGTGCCAGCAGCTACCAAACTAGCGGGAGTTACAATGAGCAGTTCTTC.

This sequence joins TRBV10-3 and TRBJ1-4; no definite D call. The V and J ends lost 3 bases and 7 bases respectively, with 12 bases between them. Germline V gene lookup returns CDR1 ENHRY and CDR2 SYGVKD. The CDR3 has 14 residues. For the CDR3, the DNA is TGTGCCATCAGTGACACATTGTACGGTGAAAAACTGTTTTTT. It translates to CAISDTLYGEKLFF.

The V and J genes are TRBV30 and TRBJ1-1; TRBD1 is a possible D gene (5 bases). Per germline, CDR1 GTSNPN and CDR2 SVGIG (reference sequence). V dropped 2 bases and J dropped 8 bases, with 12 bases sitting between them. The CDR3 runs 12 residues. The CDR3 region is CAWSWQGWEAFF. The CDR3 DNA is TGTGCCTGGAGTTGGCAGGGTTGGGAAGCTTTCTTT.

The chain couples TRBV10-3 to TRBJ2-7; 7 bases are a match to TRBD1. J gave up 1 base and V 4 bases, and 10 bases lay outside the gene matches. Looked up from germline, CDR1 is ENHRY and CDR2 is SYGVKD. CDR3 length equals 16 residues. In DNA form, the CDR3 reads TGTGCCATCAGTGGGTCAACCGGACAGGCTTCCTACGAGCAGTACTTC. Residues: CAISGSTGQASYEQYF.

This clonotype was seen more than once but under ten times. The chain couples TRBV12-3 or TRBV12-4 to TRBJ2-4, with 7 positions matching TRBD2. The ends lost 3 bases at V and 13 bases at J; junction bases unmatched: 15. The CDR3 has 15 amino acids. DNA of the CDR3: TGTGCCAGCAGTTTCGGCGGGAGTAGGTACAATGAGCAGTACTTC. It specifies CASSFGGSRYNEQYF.

V is TRBV6-2 or TRBV6-3 and J is TRBJ2-5; 10 bases fit TRBD2. Germline CDR1 reads MNHEY; CDR2 reads SVGEGT. V lost 6 bases to trimming and J lost 5 bases; unmatched junction nucleotides: 9. The length of the CDR3 is 15 residues. This CDR3 reads CASSHPSGGSETQYF. In DNA, the CDR3 is TGTGCCAGCAGCCATCCTAGCGGGGGCTCGGAGACCCAGTACTTC.

The chain couples TRBV20-1 to TRBJ2-1; D could derive from TRBD1 or TRBD2 (5 bases each). The CDR3 length is 14 residues. The germline CDR1 and CDR2 sequences are DFQATT and SNEGSKA (reference sequence). Trimming left V 3 bases short and J 4 bases short, with 13 bases between. CDR3 protein: CSASPGDPYNEQFF. The CDR3 region has the DNA TGCAGTGCTAGTCCCGGGGACCCTTACAATGAGCAGTTCTTC.

The chain employs TRBV4-3 and TRBJ2-7; D call uncertain. Germline loops: CDR1 LGHNA, CDR2 YSLEER. CDR3 length equals 16 residues. The V and J ends lost 3 bases and 7 bases respectively, with 22 bases between them. The DNA of the CDR3 is TGCGCCAGCAGCCAGGATCCCGCAAGGGTTCTAAATGAGCAGTACTTC. Protein product: CASSQDPARVLNEQYF.

J is TRBJ1-2 and V is TRBV15; weak D call: TRBD1 (5 bases). The germline V and J ends were trimmed by 8 bases and 4 bases, with 20 bases remaining between them. The CDR3 is 15 amino acids. Germline loops: CDR1 LNHNV, CDR2 YYDKDF (reference sequence). The CDR3 DNA reads as TGTGCCACCCGGCGGGGTTGGGGGTTATCCTATGGCTACACCTTC. This encodes CATRRGWGLSYGYTF.

This clonotype showed up just once. It may be a read error: a sequence one base away is much more abundant. The CDR3 bases are TGCAGTGCTAGATCATACGGAAGCGGGAGCACCTACAATGAGCAGTACTTC. Amino acids: CSARSYGSGSTYNEQYF. The genes are TRBV20-1 and TRBJ2-7; 8 bases match TRBD2. Per germline, CDR1 DFQATT and CDR2 SNEGSKA (reference sequence). CDR3 size: 17 residues. V gave up 2 bases and J gave up 7 bases; unmatched junction bases: 19.

This clonotype was counted a few times. The chain links TRBV7-2 to TRBJ2-1; no definite D call. The ends were cut back, 5 bases at V and 8 bases at J, with 10 bases in the middle. The CDR3 runs 12 residues. The germline CDR1 and CDR2 sequences are SGHTA and FQGNSA. As DNA, the CDR3 is TGTGCCAGCAGCCGAACCTTCGATGAGCAGTTCTTC. This translates into CASSRTFDEQFF.

The chain recombines TRBV28 with TRBJ2-2, with D unresolved. Germline V gene sequence: CDR1 MDHEN, CDR2 SYDVKM. The CDR3 has 14 amino acids. Trimming stripped 7 bases from V and 5 bases from J, with 14 bases between. The CDR3 DNA is TGTGCCAGCATTGCGACAATTGAGACCGGGGAGCTGTTTTTT. Translated, it gives CASIATIETGELFF.

The chain employs TRBV4-2 and TRBJ2-5, with 8 bases that match TRBD2. With 1 base clipped from V and 11 bases from J, the junction kept 18 bases outside the gene matches. Germline-derived CDR1 and CDR2 are LGHNA and YNFKEQ. CDR3 length: 17 amino acids. This chain's CDR3 is CASSQVSPSGSFDEQYF. The CDR3 nucleotides read TGTGCCAGCAGCCAAGTGTCACCCAGCGGGAGTTTTGATGAGCAGTACTTC.

Notes on this clonotype: A much larger clone sits a single nucleotide away, making a read error possible. The chain links TRBV29-1 to TRBJ2-3; D is undetermined. The CDR3 sequence is 13 residues long. Germline CDR1 reads SQVTM; CDR2 reads ANQGSEA. In DNA, the CDR3 is TGCAGCGTTGGATTCGTTGGCACAGATATGCAGTATTTT. This gives the protein CSVGFVGTDMQYF.

The chain has TRBV12-3 or TRBV12-4 and TRBJ2-4; 8 positions match TRBD2. With the DNA end fitting TRBJ2-7 better, the J assignment may be wrong. The CDR3 has 18 residues. CDR3 DNA: TGTGCCAGCAGCCCCAAGGGGCTGGCGGGAGGCCTTTTGCACGAGCAGTACTTC. Protein product: CASSPKGLAGGLLHEQYF.

This clonotype was detected only a few times. V usage is TRBV4-1 and J usage is TRBJ2-3; perhaps TRBD2 as D (5 bases). Trimming pared 0 bases from V and 2 bases from J, leaving 9 bases between. Germline assignment: CDR1 MGHRA and CDR2 YSYEKL. This CDR3 region has 15 residues. CDR3 DNA: TGCGCCAGCAGCCAAGATGAGGGAACCACAGATACGCAGTATTTT. Translation gives CASSQDEGTTDTQYF.

The chain couples TRBV7-2 to TRBJ2-3, with TRBD2 as a possible D gene (7 bases). The CDR3 sequence is 15 residues long. V dropped 8 bases and J dropped 5 bases, with 20 bases sitting between them. CDR1 and CDR2 from the germline V gene are SGHTA and FQGNSA. The CDR3 loop reads CASRPGRGRGDTQYF. Written as DNA, the CDR3 is TGTGCCAGCCGACCGGGAAGGGGGAGGGGAGATACGCAGTATTTT.